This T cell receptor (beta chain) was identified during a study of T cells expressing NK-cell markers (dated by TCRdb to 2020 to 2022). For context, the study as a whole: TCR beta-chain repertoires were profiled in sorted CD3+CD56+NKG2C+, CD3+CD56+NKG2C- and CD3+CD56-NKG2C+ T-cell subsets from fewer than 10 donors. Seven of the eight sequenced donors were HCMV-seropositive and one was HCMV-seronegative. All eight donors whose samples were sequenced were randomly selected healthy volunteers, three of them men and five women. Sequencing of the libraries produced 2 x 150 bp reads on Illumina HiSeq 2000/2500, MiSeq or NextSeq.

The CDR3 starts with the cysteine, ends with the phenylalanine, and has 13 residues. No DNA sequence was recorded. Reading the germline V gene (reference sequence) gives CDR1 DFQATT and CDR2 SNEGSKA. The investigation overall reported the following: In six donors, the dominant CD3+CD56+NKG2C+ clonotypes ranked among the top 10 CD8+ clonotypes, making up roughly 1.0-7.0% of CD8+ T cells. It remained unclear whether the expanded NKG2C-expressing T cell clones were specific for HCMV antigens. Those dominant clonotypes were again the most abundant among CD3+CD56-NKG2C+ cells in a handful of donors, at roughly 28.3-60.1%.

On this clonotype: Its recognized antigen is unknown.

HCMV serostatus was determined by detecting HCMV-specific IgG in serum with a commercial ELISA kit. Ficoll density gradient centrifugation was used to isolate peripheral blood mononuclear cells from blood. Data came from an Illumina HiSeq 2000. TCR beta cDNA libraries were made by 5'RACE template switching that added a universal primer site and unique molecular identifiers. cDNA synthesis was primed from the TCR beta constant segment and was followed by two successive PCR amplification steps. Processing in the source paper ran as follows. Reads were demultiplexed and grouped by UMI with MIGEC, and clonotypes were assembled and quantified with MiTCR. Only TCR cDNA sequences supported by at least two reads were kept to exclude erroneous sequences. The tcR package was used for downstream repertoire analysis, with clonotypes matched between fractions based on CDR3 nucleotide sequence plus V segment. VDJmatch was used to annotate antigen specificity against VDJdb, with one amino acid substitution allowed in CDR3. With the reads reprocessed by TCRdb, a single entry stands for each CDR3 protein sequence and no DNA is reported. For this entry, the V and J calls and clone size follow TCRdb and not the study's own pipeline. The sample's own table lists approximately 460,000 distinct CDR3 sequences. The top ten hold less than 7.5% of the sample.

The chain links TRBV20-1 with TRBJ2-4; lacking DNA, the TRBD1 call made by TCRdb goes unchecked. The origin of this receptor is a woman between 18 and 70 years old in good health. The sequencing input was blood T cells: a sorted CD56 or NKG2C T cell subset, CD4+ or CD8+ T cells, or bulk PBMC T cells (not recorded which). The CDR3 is CSAGDRAKNIQYF.